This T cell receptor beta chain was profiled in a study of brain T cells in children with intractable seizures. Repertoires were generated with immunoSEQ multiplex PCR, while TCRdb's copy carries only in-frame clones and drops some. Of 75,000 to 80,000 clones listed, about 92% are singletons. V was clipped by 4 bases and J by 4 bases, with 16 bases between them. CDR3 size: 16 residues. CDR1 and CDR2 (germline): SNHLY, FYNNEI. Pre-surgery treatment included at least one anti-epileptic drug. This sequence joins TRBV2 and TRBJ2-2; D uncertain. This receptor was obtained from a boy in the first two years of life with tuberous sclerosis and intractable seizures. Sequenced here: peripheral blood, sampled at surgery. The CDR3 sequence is CASSGVGTVSTGELFF. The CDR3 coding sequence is TGTGCCAGCAGTGGTGTGGGTACAGTCAGCACCGGGGAGCTGTTTTTT.